One sample yielded the 11 T cell receptor beta chains listed below, sequenced in a study. Tregs were sorted as CD4+CD25+CD127-/low cells. TCRdb re-derived calls from the 5' RACE reads in MiXCR, one entry per CDR3 protein. Of fewer than 75,000 distinct CDR3 sequences listed, 26% were seen once; the top ten hold approximately 2.2%. The specimen sequenced was tumor-infiltrating Tregs sorted from the breast tumor. The origin of the receptors is a female donor with breast cancer.

A few counts support this clonotype. This chain connects TRBV12-3 or TRBV12-4 to TRBJ1-2; 9 bases line up with TRBD1. Trimming cost V 7 bases and J 5 bases; bases outside gene matches: 5. The CDR3 consists of 13 residues. Here the CDR3 DNA reads TGTGCCAGCACCCCGGGACAGGGATATGGCTACACCTTC. Its translation is CASTPGQGYGYTF.

This clonotype was observed a few times. The rearrangement joins TRBV7-8 to TRBJ2-5; a possible D gene is TRBD2 (5 bases). The CDR3 runs to 13 residues. Germline lookup yields CDR1 SGHVS and CDR2 FQNEAQ. Trimming cost V 7 bases and J 4 bases, with 13 bases left between them. The CDR3, as DNA: TGTGCCAGCACTAAGGGCCGGGGAGAGACCCAGTACTTC. Translating gives CASTKGRGETQYF.

J is TRBJ2-3 and V is TRBV20-1; unclear D gene. Germline V CDR1 and CDR2: DFQATT, SNEGSKA (reference sequence). This CDR3 has 11 amino acids. Between the trimmed V and J ends, which lost 7 bases and 6 bases, there was a span of 11 bases. DNA for the CDR3: TGCAGTGGTGTTAAAGGCGATACGCAGTATTTT. The encoded protein is CSGVKGDTQYF.

J is TRBJ2-7 and V is TRBV7-2; D gene unclear. With 3 bases removed from V and 6 bases from J, the gap between germline ends came to 12 bases. The CDR3 spans 13 residues. The germline CDR1 and CDR2 sequences are SGHTA and FQGNSA. The CDR3 nucleotides are TGTGCCAGCAGCTTCTTTCCCTTTGGCGAGCAGTACTTC. It encodes CASSFFPFGEQYF.

The J gene is TRBJ2-7, the V gene TRBV6-2 or TRBV6-3; 13 nucleotides match TRBD2. V shed 5 bases and J 7 bases; nucleotides not matched to a gene: 14. The CDR3 is 17 amino acids. In germline, CDR1 is MNHEY, CDR2 SVGEGT. The CDR3 loop reads CASSPIPLGLAGTEQYF. DNA of the CDR3: TGTGCCAGCAGTCCCATACCCCTGGGACTAGCGGGAACAGAGCAGTACTTC.

This clonotype was seen more than once but under ten times. The chain is built from TRBV28 and TRBJ1-6; 7 nucleotides agree with TRBD1. The germline CDR1 and CDR2 sequences are MDHEN and SYDVKM. This CDR3 is built from 15 residues. V trimming: 4 bases; J trimming: 7 bases; junction bases outside the gene matches: 7. Here the CDR3 DNA reads TGTGCCAGCAGTTCCCGGACAGGACCAAATTCACCCCTCCACTTT. Its protein is CASSSRTGPNSPLHF. The whole variable domain, filled in from reference TRBV28 and TRBJ1-6, reads DVKVTQSSRYLVKRTGEKVFLECVQDMDHENMFWYRQDPGLGLRLIYFSYDVKMKEKGDIPEGYSVSREKKERFSLILESASTNQTSMYLCASSSRTGPNSPLHFGNGTRLTVT.

This clonotype was detected ten times or more. The chain employs TRBV7-3 and TRBJ1-1; D gene unclear. Germline V gene sequence: CDR1 SGHTA, CDR2 FQGTGA. The CDR3 sequence is 13 residues long. V was pared by 4 bases and J by 3 bases, with 9 bases between. The CDR3 coding sequence is TGTGCCAGCAGCTCCCCACCGCACACTGAAGCTTTCTTT. This sequence encodes CASSSPPHTEAFF.

The chain uses TRBV6-2 or TRBV6-3 and TRBJ1-1; TRBD1 might be the D (6 bases). V was pared by 5 bases and J by 2 bases, with 9 bases between. This CDR3 region has 13 residues. CDR1 MNHEY and CDR2 SVGEGT come from the germline V gene. CDR3 DNA sequence: TGTGCCAGCAGTCGGACAGCCAACACTGAAGCTTTCTTT. Translating gives CASSRTANTEAFF.

This clonotype was seen at least ten times. The gene calls are TRBV12-3 or TRBV12-4 and TRBJ1-2, with D possibly matching TRBD1 (5 bases). The CDR3 extends over 15 amino acids. The V and J ends lost 5 bases and 3 bases respectively, with 16 bases between them. This chain's CDR3 is CASSAPGHHDYGYTF. The CDR3 coding sequence is TGTGCCAGCAGTGCTCCCGGACATCATGACTATGGCTACACCTTC.

This chain links TRBV2 with TRBJ1-6, with D hard to call. This CDR3 comprises 11 residues. V was pared by 7 bases and J by 4 bases, with 2 bases between. Germline V gene lookup returns CDR1 SNHLY and CDR2 FYNNEI. CDR3 protein: CASTYNSPLHF. CDR3 DNA sequence: TGTGCCAGCACATATAATTCACCCCTCCACTTT.

This clonotype came up a few times. The chain uses TRBV20-1 and TRBJ1-2, with TRBD1 as a possible D gene (5 bases). Trimming pared 0 bases from V and 6 bases from J, leaving 17 bases between. There are 15 residues in the CDR3. Germline CDR1 reads DFQATT; CDR2 reads SNEGSKA (reference sequence). The CDR3 loop reads CSAREGLGRIDGYTF. As DNA, the CDR3 is TGCAGTGCTAGAGAAGGTCTGGGACGGATTGATGGCTACACCTTC.